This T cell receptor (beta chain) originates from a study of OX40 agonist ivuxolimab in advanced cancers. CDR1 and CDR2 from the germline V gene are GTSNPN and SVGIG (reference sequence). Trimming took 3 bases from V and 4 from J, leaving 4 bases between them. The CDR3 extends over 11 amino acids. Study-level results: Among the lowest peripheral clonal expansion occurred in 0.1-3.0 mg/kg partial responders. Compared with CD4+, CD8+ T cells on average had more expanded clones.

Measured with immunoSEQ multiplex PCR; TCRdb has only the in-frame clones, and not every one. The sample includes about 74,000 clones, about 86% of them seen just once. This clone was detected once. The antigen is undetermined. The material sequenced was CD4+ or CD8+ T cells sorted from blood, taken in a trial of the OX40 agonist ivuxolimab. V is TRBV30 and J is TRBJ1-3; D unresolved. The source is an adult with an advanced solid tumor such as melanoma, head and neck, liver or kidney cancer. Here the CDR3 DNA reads TGTGCCTGGAGGGAGGGAAACACCATATATTTT. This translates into CAWREGNTIYF.